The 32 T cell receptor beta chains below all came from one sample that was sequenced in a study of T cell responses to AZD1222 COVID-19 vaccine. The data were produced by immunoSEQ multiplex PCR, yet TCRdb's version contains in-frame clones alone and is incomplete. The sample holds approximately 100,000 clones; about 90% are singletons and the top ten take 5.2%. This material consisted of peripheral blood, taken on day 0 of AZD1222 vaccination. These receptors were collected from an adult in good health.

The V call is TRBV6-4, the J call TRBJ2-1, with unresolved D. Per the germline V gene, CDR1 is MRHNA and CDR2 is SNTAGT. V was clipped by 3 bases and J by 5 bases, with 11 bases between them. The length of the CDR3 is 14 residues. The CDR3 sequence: CASSEGSEDNEQFF. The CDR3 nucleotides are TGTGCCAGCAGTGAAGGCAGCGAAGACAATGAGCAGTTCTTC.

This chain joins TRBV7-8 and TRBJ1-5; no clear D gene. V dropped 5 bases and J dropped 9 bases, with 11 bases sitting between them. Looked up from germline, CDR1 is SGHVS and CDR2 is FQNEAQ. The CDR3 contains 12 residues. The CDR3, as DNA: TGTGCCAGCAGCCCAGGACTTTGGCCCCAGCATTTT. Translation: CASSPGLWPQHF.

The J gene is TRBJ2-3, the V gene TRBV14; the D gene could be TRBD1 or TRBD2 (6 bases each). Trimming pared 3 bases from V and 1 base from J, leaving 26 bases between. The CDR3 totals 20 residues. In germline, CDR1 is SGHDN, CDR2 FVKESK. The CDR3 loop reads CASSHRLGGKLAGGTDTQYF. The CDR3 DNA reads TGTGCCAGCAGCCACCGGCTGGGTGGTAAACTAGCAGGGGGCACAGATACGCAGTATTTT.

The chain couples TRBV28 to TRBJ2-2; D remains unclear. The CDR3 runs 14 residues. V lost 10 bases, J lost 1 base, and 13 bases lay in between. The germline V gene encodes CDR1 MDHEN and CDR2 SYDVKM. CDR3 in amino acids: CATITELNTGELFF. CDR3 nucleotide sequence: TGTGCCACCATAACTGAACTGAACACCGGGGAGCTGTTTTTT.

CDR3 DNA sequence: TGTGCCAGCAGCTTTCTTGGGCGGGCTTTCTTT. This encodes CASSFLGRAFF. The V gene is TRBV5-4, the J gene TRBJ1-1; no definite D call. V was shortened by 2 bases and J by 11 bases, with 10 bases between the two germline ends. Germline-derived CDR1 and CDR2 are SGHNT and YYREEE (reference sequence). This CDR3 is 11 amino acids long.

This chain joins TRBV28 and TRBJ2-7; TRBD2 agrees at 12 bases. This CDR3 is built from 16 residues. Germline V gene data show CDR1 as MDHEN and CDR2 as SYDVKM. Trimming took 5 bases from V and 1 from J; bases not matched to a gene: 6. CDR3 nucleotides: TGTGCCAGCAGTGACGGACTAGCGGGGACTTCCTACGAGCAGTACTTC. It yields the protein CASSDGLAGTSYEQYF.

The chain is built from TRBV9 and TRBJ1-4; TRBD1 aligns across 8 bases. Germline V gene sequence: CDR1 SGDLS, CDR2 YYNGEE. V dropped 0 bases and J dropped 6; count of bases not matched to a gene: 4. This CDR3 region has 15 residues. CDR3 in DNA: TGTGCCAGCAGCGTAGGAACAGGGGGGGATGAAAAACTGTTTTTT. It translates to CASSVGTGGDEKLFF.

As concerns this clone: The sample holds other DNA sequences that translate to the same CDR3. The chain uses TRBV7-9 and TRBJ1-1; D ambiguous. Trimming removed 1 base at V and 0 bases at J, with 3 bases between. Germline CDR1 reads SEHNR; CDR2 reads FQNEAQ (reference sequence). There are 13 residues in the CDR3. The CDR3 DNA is TGTGCCAGCAGCTTAGTCGTGAACACTGAAGCTTTCTTT. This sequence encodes CASSLVVNTEAFF.

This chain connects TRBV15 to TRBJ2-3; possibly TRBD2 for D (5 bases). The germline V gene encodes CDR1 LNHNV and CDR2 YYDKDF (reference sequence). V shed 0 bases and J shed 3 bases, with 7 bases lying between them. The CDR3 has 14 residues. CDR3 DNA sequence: TGTGCCACCAGCAGAGATCGAGGGACAGATACGCAGTATTTT. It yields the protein CATSRDRGTDTQYF.

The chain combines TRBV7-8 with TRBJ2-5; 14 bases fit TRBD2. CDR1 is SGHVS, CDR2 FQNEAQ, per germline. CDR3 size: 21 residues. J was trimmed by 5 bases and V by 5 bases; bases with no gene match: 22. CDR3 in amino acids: CASSPQSRGLAGVLGGETQYF. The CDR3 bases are TGTGCCAGCAGCCCCCAATCCCGGGGACTAGCGGGAGTACTTGGGGGGGAGACCCAGTACTTC.

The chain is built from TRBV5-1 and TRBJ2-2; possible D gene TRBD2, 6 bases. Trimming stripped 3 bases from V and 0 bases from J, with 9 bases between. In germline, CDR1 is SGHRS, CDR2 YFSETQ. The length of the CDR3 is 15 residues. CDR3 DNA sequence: TGCGCCAGCAGCTCCGGGACTCCGAACACCGGGGAGCTGTTTTTT. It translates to CASSSGTPNTGELFF.

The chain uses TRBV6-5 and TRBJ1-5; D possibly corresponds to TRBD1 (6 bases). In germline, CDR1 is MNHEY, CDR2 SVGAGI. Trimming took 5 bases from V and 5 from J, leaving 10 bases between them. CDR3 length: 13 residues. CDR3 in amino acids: CASSHRVDQPQHF. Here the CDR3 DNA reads TGTGCCAGCAGTCACAGGGTGGATCAGCCCCAGCATTTT.

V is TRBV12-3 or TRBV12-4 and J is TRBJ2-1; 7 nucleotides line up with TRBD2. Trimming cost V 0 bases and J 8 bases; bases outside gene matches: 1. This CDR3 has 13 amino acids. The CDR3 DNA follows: TGTGCCAGCAGTTTAGCGGGAGGGTATGAGCAGTTCTTC. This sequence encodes CASSLAGGYEQFF.

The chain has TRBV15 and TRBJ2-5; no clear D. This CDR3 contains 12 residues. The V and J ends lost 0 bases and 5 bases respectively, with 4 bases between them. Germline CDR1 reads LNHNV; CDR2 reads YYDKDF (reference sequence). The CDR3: CATSRDVETQYF. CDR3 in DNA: TGTGCCACCAGCAGAGATGTGGAGACCCAGTACTTC.

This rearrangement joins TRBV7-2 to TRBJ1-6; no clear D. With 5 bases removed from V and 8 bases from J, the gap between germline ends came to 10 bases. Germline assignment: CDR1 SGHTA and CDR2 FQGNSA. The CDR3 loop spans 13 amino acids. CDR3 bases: TGTGCCAGCAGCCCCTATAGGGATTCACCCCTCCACTTT. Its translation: CASSPYRDSPLHF.

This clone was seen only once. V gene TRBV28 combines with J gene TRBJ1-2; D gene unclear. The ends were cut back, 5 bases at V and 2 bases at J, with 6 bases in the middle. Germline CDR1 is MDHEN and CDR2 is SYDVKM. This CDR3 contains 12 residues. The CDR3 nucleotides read TGTGCCAGCAGTCCACTGAACTATGGCTACACCTTC. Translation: CASSPLNYGYTF.

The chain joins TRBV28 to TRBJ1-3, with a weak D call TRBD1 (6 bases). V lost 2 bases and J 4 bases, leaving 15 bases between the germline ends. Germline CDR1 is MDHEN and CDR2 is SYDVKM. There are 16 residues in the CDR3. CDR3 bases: TGTGCCAGCAGTTTACCGCACAGGGCAGGCGGAAACACCATATATTTT. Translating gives CASSLPHRAGGNTIYF.

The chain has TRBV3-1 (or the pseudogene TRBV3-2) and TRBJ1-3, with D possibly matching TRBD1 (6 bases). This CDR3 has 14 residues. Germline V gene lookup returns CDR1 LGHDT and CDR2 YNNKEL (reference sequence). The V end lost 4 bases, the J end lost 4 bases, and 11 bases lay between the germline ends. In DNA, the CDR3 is TGTGCCAGCAGCCCGACAGGAAGGGGAAACACCATATATTTT. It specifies CASSPTGRGNTIYF.

This CDR3 is CASTEGGRVPEAFF. The CDR3 DNA follows: TGTGCCAGCACCGAGGGGGGGCGAGTGCCTGAAGCTTTCTTT. V is TRBV28 and J is TRBJ1-1; maybe TRBD1 (6 bases). CDR1 and CDR2 (germline): MDHEN, SYDVKM. With 7 bases removed from V and 6 bases from J, the gap between germline ends came to 18 bases. The CDR3 length is 14 residues.

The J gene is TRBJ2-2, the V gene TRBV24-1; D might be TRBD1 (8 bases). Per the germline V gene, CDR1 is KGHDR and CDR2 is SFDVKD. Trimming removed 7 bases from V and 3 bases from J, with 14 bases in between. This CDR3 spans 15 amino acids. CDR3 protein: CATRGGTGDTGELFF. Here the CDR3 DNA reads TGTGCCACCAGGGGAGGGACAGGAGACACCGGGGAGCTGTTTTTT.

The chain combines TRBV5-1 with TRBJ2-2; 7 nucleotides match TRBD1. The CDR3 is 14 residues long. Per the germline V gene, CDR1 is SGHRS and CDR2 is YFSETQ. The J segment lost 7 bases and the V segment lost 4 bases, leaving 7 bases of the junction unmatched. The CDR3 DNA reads TGCGCCAGCAGCCCAGGATACAGGGGCGGGGAGCTGTTTTTT. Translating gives CASSPGYRGGELFF.

CDR3 loop: CSVDRRSYEQYF. The CDR3 DNA reads as TGCAGCGTTGATCGAAGGTCCTACGAGCAGTACTTC. The V gene is TRBV29-1, the J gene TRBJ2-7; no firm D call. Trimming took 3 bases from V and 1 from J, leaving 7 bases between them. CDR1 SQVTM and CDR2 ANQGSEA come from the germline V gene. CDR3 length: 12 residues.

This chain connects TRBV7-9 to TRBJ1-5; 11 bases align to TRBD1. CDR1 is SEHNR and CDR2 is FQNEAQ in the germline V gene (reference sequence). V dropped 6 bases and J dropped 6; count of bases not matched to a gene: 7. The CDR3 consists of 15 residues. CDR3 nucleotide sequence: TGTGCCAGCAGTCCCGACGGGACAGGGGGTCAGCCCCAGCATTTT. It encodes CASSPDGTGGQPQHF.

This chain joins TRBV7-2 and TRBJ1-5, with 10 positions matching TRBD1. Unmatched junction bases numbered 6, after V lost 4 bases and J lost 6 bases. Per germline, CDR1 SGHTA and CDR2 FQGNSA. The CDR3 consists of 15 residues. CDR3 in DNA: TGTGCCAGCAGCTCGCTGGACAGGGGGTTTCAGCCCCAGCATTTT. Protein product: CASSSLDRGFQPQHF. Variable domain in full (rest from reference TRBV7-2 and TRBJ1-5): GAGVSQSPSNKVTEKGKDVELRCDPISGHTALYWYRQSLGQGLEFLIYFQGNSAPDKSGLPSDRFSAERTGGSVSTLTIQRTQQEDSAVYLCASSSLDRGFQPQHFGDGTRLSIL.

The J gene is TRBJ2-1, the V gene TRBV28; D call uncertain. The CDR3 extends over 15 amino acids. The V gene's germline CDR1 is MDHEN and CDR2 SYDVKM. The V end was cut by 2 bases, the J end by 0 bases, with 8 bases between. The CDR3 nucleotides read TGTGCCAGCAGTTTACCCCCCCCCTCCTACAATGAGCAGTTCTTC. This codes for CASSLPPPSYNEQFF.

CDR3: CASSISALPMNEQFF. For the CDR3, the DNA is TGTGCCAGTAGTATATCGGCCCTCCCCATGAATGAGCAGTTCTTC. The chain employs TRBV19 and TRBJ2-1, with D unclear. This CDR3 spans 15 amino acids. CDR1 and CDR2 from the germline V gene are LNHDA and SQIVND (reference sequence). V lost 2 bases, J lost 7 bases, and 15 bases lay in between.

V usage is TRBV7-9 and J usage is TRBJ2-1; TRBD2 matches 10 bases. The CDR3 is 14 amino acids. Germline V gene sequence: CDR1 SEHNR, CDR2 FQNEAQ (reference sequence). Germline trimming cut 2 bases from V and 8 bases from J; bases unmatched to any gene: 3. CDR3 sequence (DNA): TGTGCCAGCAGCTTACGAGCGGGAGGGTATGAGCAGTTCTTC. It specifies CASSLRAGGYEQFF.

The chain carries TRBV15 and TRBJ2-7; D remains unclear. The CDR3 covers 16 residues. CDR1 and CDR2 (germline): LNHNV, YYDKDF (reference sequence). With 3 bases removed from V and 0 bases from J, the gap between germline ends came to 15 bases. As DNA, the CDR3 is TGTGCCACCAGCAGGAACCTTGGGCAGGACTCCTACGAGCAGTACTTC. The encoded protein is CATSRNLGQDSYEQYF.

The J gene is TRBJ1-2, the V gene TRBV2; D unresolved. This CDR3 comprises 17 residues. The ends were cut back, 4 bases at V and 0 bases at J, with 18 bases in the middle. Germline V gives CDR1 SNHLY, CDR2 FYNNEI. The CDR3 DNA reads TGTGCCAGCAGTGGTGCTCTTGGCCCGGCGGCTAACTATGGCTACACCTTC. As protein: CASSGALGPAANYGYTF.

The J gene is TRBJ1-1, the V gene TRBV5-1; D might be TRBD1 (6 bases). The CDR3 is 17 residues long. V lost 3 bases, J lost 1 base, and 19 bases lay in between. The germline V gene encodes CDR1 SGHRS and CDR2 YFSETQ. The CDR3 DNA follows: TGCGCCAGCAGCTCCGGTCAGGGGCAAGTGGGGAACACTGAAGCTTTCTTT. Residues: CASSSGQGQVGNTEAFF.

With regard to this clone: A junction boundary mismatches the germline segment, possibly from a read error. The CDR3 protein is CASSLGLAGGYEQYF. The CDR3 DNA reads as TGTGCCAGCAGTTTAGGACTAGCGGGAGGATACGAGCAGTACTTC. The chain recombines TRBV11-2 with TRBJ2-7; 14 bases match TRBD2. Germline V gene lookup returns CDR1 SGHAT and CDR2 FQNNGV. The CDR3 consists of 15 residues. Filled out from reference TRBV11-2 and TRBJ2-7, the complete variable domain reads EAGVAQSPRYKIIEKRQSVAFWCNPISGHATLYWYQQILGQGPKLLIQFQNNGVVDDSQLPKDRFSAERLKGVDSTLKIQPAKLEDSAVYLCASSLGLAGGYEQYFGPGTRLTVT.

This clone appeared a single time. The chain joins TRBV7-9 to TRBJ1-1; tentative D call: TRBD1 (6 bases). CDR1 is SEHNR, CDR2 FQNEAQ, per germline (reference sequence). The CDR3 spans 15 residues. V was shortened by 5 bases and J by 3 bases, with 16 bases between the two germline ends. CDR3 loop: CASSINRVGDTEAFF. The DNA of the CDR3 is TGTGCCAGCAGCATAAACAGGGTAGGGGACACTGAAGCTTTCTTT.